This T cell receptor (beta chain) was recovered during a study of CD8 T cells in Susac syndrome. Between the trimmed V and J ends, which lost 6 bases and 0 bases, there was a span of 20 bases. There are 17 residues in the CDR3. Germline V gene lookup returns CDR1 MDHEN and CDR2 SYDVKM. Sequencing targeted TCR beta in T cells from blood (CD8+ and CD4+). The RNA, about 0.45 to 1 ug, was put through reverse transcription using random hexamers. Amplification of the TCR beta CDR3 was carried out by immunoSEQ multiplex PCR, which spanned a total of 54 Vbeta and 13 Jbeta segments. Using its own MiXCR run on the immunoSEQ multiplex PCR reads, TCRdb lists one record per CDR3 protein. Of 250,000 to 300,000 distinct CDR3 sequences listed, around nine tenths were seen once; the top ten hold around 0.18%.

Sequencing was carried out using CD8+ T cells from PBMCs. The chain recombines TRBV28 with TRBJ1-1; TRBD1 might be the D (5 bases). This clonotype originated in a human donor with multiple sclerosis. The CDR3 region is CASRNNPGSYMNTEAFF. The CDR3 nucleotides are TGTGCCAGCAGAAACAATCCAGGGAGTTACATGAACACTGAAGCTTTCTTT.